This T cell receptor (beta chain) was documented in a study of cytomegalovirus exposure and HLA in healthy donors (dated by TCRdb to the late 2010s). In terms of the full investigation: An earlier analysis of a few hundred of the donors reported 250 to 350 Gb of sequence data and around 120 million unique TCR beta sequences obtained from about 180 million T cells. An early release that covered approximately 600 HLA-typed donors contained 300 to 350 gigabases of sequencing data and about 84 million unique TCR sequences. Among the roughly 410 genotyped donors, approximately 82% belonged to the genetic ancestry cluster associated with self-reported Caucasian donors. The study aimed to test whether cataloging public T cell receptors could reveal signatures of past pathogen exposure. Using immunosequencing, the study profiled T cell repertoires from about 620 subjects and related those repertoires to cytomegalovirus serostatus. In addition to the first cohort of 650 to 800 subjects, a separate validation cohort of approximately 120 different subjects was used. The study combined high-throughput TCR immunosequencing, statistical association of individual TCRs with disease status, and machine learning to predict cytomegalovirus infection status. In a later analysis, previously published TCR beta repertoires from some 640 donors were re-analyzed and high-resolution HLA genotyping was added so that TCR occurrence patterns could be studied. In the later analysis, no new phenotypic data were used to find candidate immune exposures; instead, reliance was placed on TCR beta sequences and their occurrence across donors. In an earlier analysis of 587 of the donors, high-throughput TCR beta sequencing was used to judge whether each TCR beta V gene segment behaved as functional or pseudogenic. Donor age, sex, ethnicity and CMV serostatus were collected together with the repertoire data. Genome-wide SNP genotypes for about 65% of the roughly 700 donors were used in a later genetic analysis, which treated that subset as a discovery cohort. Every repertoire in the discovery cohort had been generated on one and the same sequencing platform. Both class I and class II loci were covered by HLA typing, at four-digit resolution. The number of typed donors differed by locus: about 620-640 for A, B, C, DRB1 and DQB1; some 540 for DQA1; roughly 600 for DPA1; and roughly 450 for DPB1. Several DR-DQ haplotypes were treated as single units for association and clustering because of strong linkage in the cohort. On average, roughly 240,000 unique TCR beta nucleotide sequences were sequenced per donor among more than 350 genotyped donors of the cohort, with 15% to 20% of those sequences being non-productive.

Details on this clone: What this receptor recognizes is not known. No per-base quality is available; no much larger clone lies one base away.

Overall study results and their limits: Immune exposure information for the cohort was limited to CMV serostatus. A later analysis found that most CMV-associated TCR beta chains appeared HLA-restricted, with HLA associations seemingly driven largely by CMV exposure. Some IMGT-functional V segments, including TRBV6-2 and TRBV6-3, could not be told apart with the 87-base-pair reads, so those segments were excluded. A further reported finding was that TCR beta sequences accurately predicted the HLA-A and HLA-B alleles for most subjects in the first cohort. Roughly uniform sequencing depth across donors was assumed in presence/absence analyses, although this assumption may not hold. In a later analysis, the rate of TCR association differed among HLA loci, with DRB1 alleles having the most associated TCRs and HLA-C alleles having the fewest. According to a later genetic analysis, donors in an Asian-associated ancestry cluster had fewer N-insertions in productive TCRs than the approximately 700-donor mean. The earlier analysis of fewer than 750 of the donors excluded 15 to 20 rarely observed V segments, including chromosome 9 orphons, because counts were too low. Compared with equally common non-associated chains, HLA-associated TCR beta chains in a later analysis were more clonally expanded and had lower generation probabilities. A cluster of highly shared sequence variants was judged likely to represent a technical artifact of the sequencing pipeline. A total of 164 TCR beta chains were listed by the study as associated with cytomegalovirus. HLA typing was unavailable for some donors at each locus, so association tests used only the typed subset. When HLA alleles, especially DR and DQ, strongly co-occurred, TCR associations were difficult to assign to individual alleles. The classifier was reported to diagnose cytomegalovirus status with high specificity and sensitivity in both the original and validation cohorts. In a later analysis, about 16,000 TCR beta sequences were associated with specific HLA alleles at a false discovery rate of 0.05. This cohort had only TCR beta chains sequenced, and the lack of alpha or paired-chain data limited which features could be detected. Most TCR sequences were observed very rarely across donors, whereas some public TCRs were present in many individuals. It was suggested by the authors that the approach could potentially be generalized to other disease states and immunological phenotypes. In an earlier analysis of roughly 560 of the donors, most TCR beta V segments were observed in productive rearrangements about 87% or about 30% of the time, broadly matching IMGT annotations. An association between a missense DCLRE1C variant and V-gene and J-gene trimming of TCR beta chains was found in a later genetic analysis and replicated in an independent cohort. Correlated functional status among segregating V segments might be attributable to linkage disequilibrium, but an unknown experimental factor could not be ruled out. A few of the identified cytomegalovirus-associated TCR beta chains were confirmed in vitro to be specific for cytomegalovirus antigens. A later analysis reported that several top co-occurrence clusters appeared linked to parvovirus B19, influenza, CMV and Epstein-Barr virus.

V has 1 base trimmed and J has 5 bases trimmed; junction bases matching no gene number 9. The CDR1 and CDR2 encoded by the germline V gene are SGHTS and YDEGEE. Reading from cysteine to phenylalanine, the CDR3 counts 16 amino acids. Just CDR3 DNA is preserved here, 48 bases in frame from base 1. The cohort was made up of 500 to 850 healthy bone marrow donors. All cohort members were sampled while nominally healthy, although unrecorded immune exposures were likely present. The donor tested CMV seronegative and was one of the 352 seronegative cohort members. Each donor provided a peripheral blood sample, and peripheral blood mononuclear cells were used for TCR beta sequencing. The Qiagen DNeasy Blood Extraction Kit was used to extract genomic DNA from the blood cell samples. Receptor libraries were prepared by the immunoSEQ multiplex PCR assay. A mixture of 60 forward primers for TCR Vbeta segments and 13 reverse primers for TCR Jbeta segments was used in the multiplex PCR. Amplification of the CDR3 region of rearranged TCR beta genes was performed with a multiplex PCR assay on genomic DNA. The Illumina HiSeq System was used to sequence the amplified TCR beta libraries as 87-base-pair reads. The paper's processing steps were these. Across the roughly 600 repertoires, a later analysis counted 60 million to 90 million unique TCR beta chains, some 11 million of which were shared by at least two donors. Raw reads were error-corrected and collapsed into unique sequences with a nearest-neighbor algorithm that merged closely related sequences to remove PCR and sequencing errors. CDR3 sequences were aligned to IMGT reference sequences to assign V, D and J gene segments. For a sequence to be retained, a match of at least six nucleotides was required to both a V gene segment and a J gene segment. Rearrangements were called productive when the CDR3 lacked stop codons and stayed in frame with V and J; all others were non-productive. CDR3 was defined according to IMGT convention as the region running from the second conserved V-encoded cysteine to the conserved J-encoded phenylalanine. The earlier analysis of about 610 of the donors excluded sequences that lacked an unambiguous match to a single V gene segment. An earlier analysis of just under 600 of the donors called V segments functional above 56.7% productive rearrangements and segregating when the between-donor standard deviation exceeded 5%. A statistical classification framework was built for diagnosing cytomegalovirus status from the catalog of TCR beta chain sequences. In a later analysis, TCR nucleotide sequences were compared against IMGT/GENE-DB human TR gene sequences so that V and J genes could be assigned. The TCRdist pipeline was used in a later analysis to assign CDR3 sequences and most-parsimonious VDJ recombination scenarios. In a later analysis, every TCR beta chain was defined by the combination of its CDR3 amino acid sequence and its V-gene family, and reads without a unique V-gene family were dropped. A later analysis removed 592 highly shared, low-generation-probability nucleotide sequences to deal with suspected cross-contamination and a sequencing artifact. In a later analysis, a clonal expansion index for each public chain was calculated from normalized within-repertoire ranks of inferred template counts. In a later analysis, generation probabilities were computed using a VDJ recombination model fitted to out-of-frame rearrangements, and the results were checked against IGoR. Hypergeometric tests were used in a later analysis to score TCR-TCR, TCR-HLA and TCR-CMV co-occurrence, with a repertoire-size bias correction applied to the TCR pairs. False discovery rates were estimated in a later analysis by permuting HLA or CMV assignments 20 times. A later analysis grouped co-occurring TCRs with DBSCAN, adding TCRdist sequence similarity when clustering within HLA-allele-positive subsets. Repertoires with fewer than 30,000 or more than 120,000 public chains were left out of co-occurrence clustering, as were five repertoires with anomalous nucleotide sharing. TCRdb's version of the immuneACCESS table is confined to in-frame rearrangements and falls short of the full clone set. An unresolved V gene accounts for under half of the shortfall where checked; the remainder is of unknown origin. That table is the source of V, J and clone size, and D and trimming were worked out from the DNA. The sample table lists 200,000 or so clones, about 88% of them with a count of one. Of the sample, about 0.24% is held by the ten largest clones.

Sequencing was done on a sample of PBMCs. This TCR derives from a girl in the first two years of life in good health and CMV-seronegative. The V and J segments used are TRBV5-8 and TRBJ2-5, and 9 junction bases match TRBD2. In nucleotides, the sequence is TGTGCCAGCAGCTTGAACCCGGGACTAGCAGGGGAGACCCAGTACTTC. Translation gives CASSLNPGLAGETQYF.